Each of the 4 T cell receptor beta chains below was sequenced from the same sample in a study of T cell responses to AZD1222 COVID-19 vaccine. Libraries were prepared by immunoSEQ multiplex PCR; TCRdb keeps only in-frame clonotypes and omits some of them. This table has approximately 150,000 clones, approximately 94% appearing once. The source was peripheral blood, collected 28 days after the second AZD1222 dose. These receptors came from an adult who received the AZD1222 COVID-19 vaccine.

The chain links TRBV6-6 to TRBJ2-5; 7 bases map to TRBD2. The germline CDR1 and CDR2 sequences are MNHNY and SVGAGI (reference sequence). V was pared by 8 bases and J by 1 base, with 7 bases of the junction left unmatched. The CDR3 is made up of 14 amino acids. CDR3 in amino acids: CASRAERGQETQYF. The DNA of the CDR3 is TGTGCCAGCCGGGCGGAGCGGGGCCAAGAGACCCAGTACTTC.

CDR3 sequence (DNA): TGTGCCAGCAGGACGGGACCCCACTACGAGCAGTACTTC. Amino acid sequence: CASRTGPHYEQYF. The J gene is TRBJ2-7, the V gene TRBV27, with D possibly called TRBD1 or TRBD2 (5 bases each). Trimming stripped 6 bases from V and 3 bases from J, with 12 bases between. The CDR3 length is 13 residues. Germline assignment: CDR1 MNHEY and CDR2 SMNVEV (reference sequence).

The V gene is TRBV6-5, the J gene TRBJ1-2; maybe TRBD1 (5 bases). This CDR3 region has 14 residues. The germline V gene has CDR1 MNHEY and CDR2 SVGAGI. V shed 2 bases and J shed 3 bases, with 10 bases lying between them. CDR3 nucleotide sequence: TGTGCCAGCAGTTACAAAGGGACTGACTATGGCTACACCTTC. This sequence encodes CASSYKGTDYGYTF.

The rearrangement uses TRBV6-5 and TRBJ1-2, with 10 bases fitting TRBD1. With 6 bases clipped from V and 2 bases from J, the junction kept 3 bases outside the gene matches. This CDR3 has 14 amino acids. Germline CDR1 reads MNHEY; CDR2 reads SVGAGI. The CDR3 DNA reads TGTGCCAGCAGGACGACAGGGGGCAACTATGGCTACACCTTC. This codes for CASRTTGGNYGYTF.